This TCR beta chain appears in the sequencing data of a study of cytotoxic CD8 clonotypes in ibrutinib-treated CLL. This CDR3 spans 11 amino acids. Germline V CDR1 and CDR2: SNHLY, FYNNEI. V was clipped by 7 bases and J by 6 bases, with 10 bases between them. Genomic DNA (about 2 micrograms) was obtained from cryopreserved PBMCs for construction of TCR beta libraries. Libraries were prepared by immunoSEQ multiplex PCR; TCRdb keeps only in-frame clonotypes and omits some of them. The data contain some 81,000 clones, roughly 77% of them singletons. The source is a human donor with chronic lymphocytic leukemia. Sequences were derived from PBMCs, sampled after 12 months of ibrutinib treatment. This rearrangement joins TRBV2 to TRBJ2-7, with D perhaps assigned TRBD1 or TRBD2 (6 bases each). The CDR3 sequence is CASTGAREQYF. In DNA, the CDR3 is TGTGCCAGCACGGGGGCTCGCGAGCAGTACTTC.